This T cell receptor gamma chain was sequenced in a study of γδ T cells in repeated Plasmodium falciparum infection. Looking at the study overall: Donors were malaria-exposed Malian children or age- and gender-matched Australian children. Malaria-naive adults were infected with P. falciparum NF54 four times over around 640 days.

TCRdb made new clone calls on the multiplex PCR reads using CATT. Of 25,000 to 35,000 gamma-chain clones in the sample, roughly 1.4% were seen once. This clone showed up just a few times. A far more abundant clone sits one base away, making this likely a read error. This CDR3 is also generated by other DNA sequences in the sample. The source material was gamma-delta T cells from blood. The sequence came from a pool of human donors (malaria-infected and uninfected, not separated).

CDR3 DNA: TGTGCCACCTGGGATAGGCGAATAGCCAGGACCCTTTATTATAAGAAACTCTTT. This encodes CATWDRRIARTLYYKKLF. The rearrangement uses TRGV3 and TRGJ1 or TRGJ2. The J gene was not available in TCRdb and was assigned here by matching the DNA to germline segments. This CDR3 comprises 18 residues. With V trimmed by 4 bases and J by 3 bases, 21 bases remained unmatched. The germline V gene has CDR1 VTNTFY and CDR2 YDVSTARD (reference sequence).